These 30 T cell receptor beta chains were sequenced from one sample in a study of T-cell memory formation after mild COVID-19. TCRdb reanalysed the 5' RACE reads using MiXCR and keeps one entry per CDR3 protein. The sample consists of about 190,000 distinct CDR3 sequences, around 25% of them appearing once. Sequencing was performed on PBMCs or a T cell subset sorted from them (not recorded which). The receptors were gathered from an adult woman who had mild COVID-19 (a few samples of this study predate the infection). Cell type and time point are not known.

This clonotype appeared a few times. This chain connects TRBV4-2 to TRBJ2-7, with D possibly matching TRBD1 (5 bases). The CDR3 is made up of 13 amino acids. V lost 3 bases to trimming and J lost 6 bases, with 12 bases between them. In germline, CDR1 is LGHNA, CDR2 YNFKEQ. CDR3: CASSHRTSAEQYF. The CDR3 coding sequence is TGTGCCAGCAGCCATCGGACATCGGCCGAGCAGTACTTC.

The V gene is TRBV29-1, the J gene TRBJ1-1; 10 bases map to TRBD1. The germline V gene has CDR1 SQVTM and CDR2 ANQGSEA. The CDR3 totals 15 residues. V shed 5 bases, J shed 12 bases, and the junction held 18 bases outside the gene matches. CDR3 nucleotide sequence: TGCAGCGTTCCCGGACAGGGGGGTCTCTTTTTTTCCACTTTCTTT. This encodes CSVPGQGGLFFSTFF.

The chain links TRBV20-1 to TRBJ1-1, with a possible D match to TRBD1 (6 bases). Germline CDR1 is DFQATT and CDR2 is SNEGSKA (reference sequence). Trimming stripped 2 bases from V and 4 bases from J, with 17 bases between. CDR3 length equals 15 residues. The CDR3 loop is CSARPRGPYGTEAFF. CDR3 in DNA: TGCAGTGCTAGACCCCGGGGGCCGTACGGCACTGAAGCTTTCTTT.

Only a few counts were recorded for this clonotype. The chain has TRBV18 and TRBJ2-1, with a weak D call TRBD1 (6 bases). This CDR3 contains 15 residues. Trimming removed 3 bases at V and 2 bases at J, with 11 bases between. Germline assignment: CDR1 KGHSH and CDR2 LQKENI. CDR3 coding DNA: TGTGCCAGCTCACCGTTGGCAGGGGCCTACAATGAGCAGTTCTTC. Encoded protein: CASSPLAGAYNEQFF.

This clonotype was counted between two and nine times. The chain uses TRBV12-3 or TRBV12-4 and TRBJ2-7; 8 nucleotides line up with TRBD2. Unmatched junction bases numbered 5, after V lost 5 bases and J lost 2 bases. The CDR3 runs to 14 residues. The CDR3 sequence is CASSALAGPYEQYF. The CDR3 bases are TGTGCCAGCAGTGCCCTAGCGGGCCCCTACGAGCAGTACTTC.

This clonotype has more than one count but fewer than ten. The V call is TRBV20-1, the J call TRBJ2-7; 8 bases fit TRBD1. The CDR3 is made up of 16 amino acids. Per germline, CDR1 DFQATT and CDR2 SNEGSKA (reference sequence). The V segment lost 0 bases and the J segment 1 base; nucleotides outside the gene matches: 8. The CDR3 here is CSARDPSRGRSYEQYF. The CDR3, as DNA: TGCAGTGCTAGAGACCCGTCCAGGGGGCGATCCTACGAGCAGTACTTC.

This clonotype has more than one count but fewer than ten. The rearrangement joins TRBV23-1 to TRBJ2-6; TRBD1 agrees at 9 bases. TRBV23-1 is given ORF status, its function remaining uncertain. V gave up 1 base and J gave up 1 base; unmatched junction bases: 8. The CDR3 is 19 residues long. The CDR3 DNA is TGCGCCAGCAGTCAATTCCGGGACAGGGTGTCTTCTGGGGCCAACGTCCTGACTTTC. This gives the protein CASSQFRDRVSSGANVLTF.

The chain carries TRBV4-3 and TRBJ2-7, with D possibly TRBD1 on 6 matching bases. This CDR3 comprises 16 residues. V was pared by 2 bases and J by 2 bases, with 16 bases between. In germline, CDR1 is LGHNA, CDR2 YSLEER. This CDR3 is CASSQSLRTETYEQYF. The CDR3 nucleotides are TGCGCCAGCAGCCAATCCTTGAGGACAGAGACCTACGAGCAGTACTTC.

This clonotype was seen only a few times. The chain joins TRBV4-1 to TRBJ2-1; TRBD2 aligns across 8 bases. This CDR3 region has 14 residues. After removal of 5 bases from V and 8 bases from J, the junction contained 8 bases not matched to a gene. CDR1 MGHRA and CDR2 YSYEKL come from the germline V gene. The chain's CDR3 is CASSSPGTRDEQFF. The CDR3 DNA is TGCGCCAGCAGCTCTCCCGGGACTAGAGATGAGCAGTTCTTC.

V is TRBV5-4 and J is TRBJ1-6, with D perhaps matching TRBD1 (5 bases). Trimming removed 4 bases at V and 7 bases at J, with 15 bases between. The CDR3 is 15 amino acids. The germline V gene has CDR1 SGHNT and CDR2 YYREEE (reference sequence). The CDR3 protein is CASSPKGRMNSPLHF. The CDR3 DNA reads as TGTGCCAGCAGCCCTAAGGGACGGATGAATTCACCCCTCCACTTT.

There are a few counts of this clonotype. The chain recombines TRBV15 with TRBJ2-7; no clear D gene. The CDR3 runs 14 residues. The V end lost 5 bases, the J end lost 2 bases, and 13 bases lay between the germline ends. Germline V CDR1 and CDR2: LNHNV, YYDKDF (reference sequence). CDR3 region: CATSPNRLAYEQYF. CDR3 sequence (DNA): TGTGCCACCAGCCCGAACCGACTCGCCTACGAGCAGTACTTC.

The chain recombines TRBV24-1 with TRBJ2-7, with D tentatively TRBD1 (6 bases). The CDR3 is made up of 13 amino acids. V dropped 4 bases and J dropped 9 bases, with 15 bases sitting between them. Germline V CDR1 and CDR2: KGHDR, SFDVKD. This chain's CDR3 is CATSDRYRAGQYF. CDR3 sequence (DNA): TGTGCCACCAGTGACCGGTACAGGGCCGGGCAGTACTTC.

The CDR3 loop reads CASSQDGGSSYNEQFF. Written as DNA, the CDR3 is TGTGCCAGCAGCCAAGACGGCGGTAGCTCCTACAATGAGCAGTTCTTC. The chain recombines TRBV4-2 with TRBJ2-1; D not resolved. Germline V lookup: CDR1 LGHNA, CDR2 YNFKEQ. The CDR3 has 16 amino acids. V lost 0 bases and J 0 bases, leaving 9 bases between the germline ends.

J is TRBJ2-2 and V is TRBV3-1; 11 nucleotides align to TRBD2. Germline CDR1 LGHDT, CDR2 YNNKEL (reference sequence). With 3 bases clipped from V and 5 bases from J, the junction kept 5 bases outside the gene matches. This CDR3 is built from 16 residues. This chain's CDR3 is CASSQLAGGGTGELFF. CDR3 DNA: TGTGCCAGCAGCCAGCTAGCGGGAGGAGGGACCGGGGAGCTGTTTTTT. Based on the CDR3 plus reference TRBV3-1 and TRBJ2-2, the full variable domain is DTAVSQTPKYLVTQMGNDKSIKCEQNLGHDTMYWYKQDSKKFLKIMFSYNNKELIINETVPNRFSPKSPDKAHLNLHINSLELGDSAVYFCASSQLAGGGTGELFFGEGSRLTVL.

In its sample, this clonotype was seen a few times. V usage is TRBV6-2 or TRBV6-3 and J usage is TRBJ2-3, with 9 bases aligning to TRBD2. The V segment lost 0 bases and the J segment 2 bases; nucleotides outside the gene matches: 0. The CDR3 extends over 15 amino acids. Per germline, CDR1 MNHEY and CDR2 SVGEGT. The CDR3 coding sequence is TGTGCCAGCAGTTACTCGGGACTAGCCACAGATACGCAGTATTTT. Its translation: CASSYSGLATDTQYF.

The V and J genes are TRBV20-1 and TRBJ2-7; D is possibly TRBD1 or TRBD2 (5 bases each). The V and J ends lost 6 bases and 7 bases respectively, with 13 bases between them. CDR3 size: 11 residues. CDR1 and CDR2 from the germline V gene are DFQATT and SNEGSKA (reference sequence). The CDR3 loop reads CSAPGPGEQYF. The DNA for the CDR3 is TGCAGTGCCCCGGGACCGGGGGAGCAGTACTTC.

The V and J genes are TRBV15 and TRBJ2-7; D possibly matches TRBD1 or TRBD2 (5 bases each). Germline CDR1 and CDR2: LNHNV and YYDKDF (reference sequence). The CDR3 is made up of 15 amino acids. V gave up 1 base and J gave up 0 bases, with 10 bases separating them. CDR3 amino acids: CATSRAGASSYEQYF. CDR3 DNA sequence: TGTGCCACCAGCAGAGCCGGGGCTAGCTCCTACGAGCAGTACTTC.

CDR3 nucleotide sequence: TGTGCCAGCAGCCAAGAACTTGGATTAGCCAAAAACATTCAGTACTTC. It is translated as CASSQELGLAKNIQYF. The chain combines TRBV4-2 with TRBJ2-4, with D hard to call. V gave up 0 bases and J gave up 0 bases, with 9 bases separating them. The germline V gene encodes CDR1 LGHNA and CDR2 YNFKEQ. The CDR3 contains 16 residues.

The CDR3: CASSPPGGRGGYTF. DNA of the CDR3: TGTGCCAGCAGTCCTCCCGGGGGGAGGGGAGGCTACACCTTC. This chain connects TRBV27 to TRBJ1-2; tentatively, D is TRBD1 (5 bases). The CDR3 loop spans 14 amino acids. The V end lost 5 bases, the J end lost 8 bases, and 18 bases lay between the germline ends. The germline V gene encodes CDR1 MNHEY and CDR2 SMNVEV (reference sequence).

A few counts support this clonotype. The rearrangement links TRBV12-3 or TRBV12-4 to TRBJ1-2; no clear D gene. The CDR3 length is 13 residues. Trimming shortened V by 3 bases and J by 8 bases, and 13 bases separated the two germline ends. This CDR3 is CASSFNSLRGYTF. CDR3 nucleotide sequence: TGTGCCAGCAGTTTTAACAGCTTGAGGGGCTACACCTTC.

The V and J genes are TRBV20-1 and TRBJ1-5; 7 positions agree with TRBD1. CDR3 length: 14 residues. V gave up 1 base and J gave up 3 bases; unmatched junction bases: 3. CDR1 is DFQATT and CDR2 is SNEGSKA in the germline V gene (reference sequence). The CDR3 region has the DNA TGCAGTGCTAGAGGGGGACAGTACAATCAGCCCCAGCATTTT. Protein sequence: CSARGGQYNQPQHF.

For the CDR3, the DNA is TGTGCCATCAGTGAGACAGCTCAAGAGACCCAGTACTTC. Protein sequence: CAISETAQETQYF. J is TRBJ2-5 and V is TRBV10-3; D remains ambiguous. Trimming removed 2 bases from V and 2 bases from J, with 6 bases in between. CDR1 ENHRY and CDR2 SYGVKD come from the germline V gene. This CDR3 has 13 residues.

The gene calls are TRBV19 and TRBJ2-3; D might be TRBD1 or TRBD2, each matching 5 bases. Germline CDR1 LNHDA, CDR2 SQIVND (reference sequence). Deletions cut 4 bases from V and 10 bases from J, with 18 bases between. The CDR3 covers 14 residues. The CDR3 region is CASSRTLQAGSQYF. The CDR3 nucleotides read TGTGCCAGTAGTAGGACTCTACAGGCCGGCTCGCAGTATTTT. Together with reference TRBV19 and TRBJ2-3, the CDR3 gives the full variable domain: DGGITQSPKYLFRKEGQNVTLSCEQNLNHDAMYWYRQDPGQGLRLIYYSQIVNDFQKGDIAEGYSVSREKKESFPLTVTSAQKNPTAFYLCASSRTLQAGSQYFGPGTRLTVL.

In its sample, this clonotype was seen many times. The chain recombines TRBV24-1 with TRBJ2-1; 11 nucleotides match TRBD1. V shed 0 bases and J 4 bases; nucleotides not matched to a gene: 1. The CDR3 has 16 amino acids. Germline-derived CDR1 and CDR2 are KGHDR and SFDVKD. The CDR3 spells CATSDLGTGGYNEQFF. DNA for the CDR3: TGTGCCACCAGTGATTTGGGGACAGGGGGTTACAATGAGCAGTTCTTC.

This chain uses TRBV20-1 with TRBJ2-1, with no clear D. Trimming took 6 bases from V and 7 from J, leaving 16 bases between them. The CDR3 is 13 residues long. CDR1 DFQATT and CDR2 SNEGSKA come from the germline V gene (reference sequence). The CDR3 DNA reads TGCAGTGCCCGACTCGCCTTGAGGAATGAGCAGTTCTTC. This codes for CSARLALRNEQFF.

This clonotype was counted a few times. The chain employs TRBV7-9 and TRBJ2-2; unclear D gene. CDR3 size: 14 residues. Trimming pared 3 bases from V and 6 bases from J, leaving 11 bases between. Germline lookup yields CDR1 SEHNR and CDR2 FQNEAQ (reference sequence). CDR3 amino acids: CASSFQVVAGELFF. CDR3 DNA: TGTGCCAGCAGCTTCCAAGTAGTCGCCGGGGAGCTGTTTTTT. Supplemented by reference TRBV7-9 and TRBJ2-2, the full variable domain reads DTGVSQNPRHKITKRGQNVTFRCDPISEHNRLYWYRQTLGQGPEFLTYFQNEAQLEKSRLLSDRFSAERPKGSFSTLEIQRTEQGDSAMYLCASSFQVVAGELFFGEGSRLTVL.

The CDR3 here is CASSLDRTSGSEQYF. CDR3 DNA: TGTGCCAGCAGCTTGGATCGGACTAGCGGGAGCGAGCAGTACTTC. V usage is TRBV5-6 and J usage is TRBJ2-7; 13 bases are shared with TRBD2. V lost 0 bases, J lost 6 bases, and 3 bases stayed unmatched. This CDR3 spans 15 amino acids. The V gene's germline CDR1 is SGHDT and CDR2 YYEEEE.

This clonotype appeared a few times. The V and J genes are TRBV9 and TRBJ2-7; TRBD1 matches at 8 bases. The CDR3 consists of 15 residues. After removal of 0 bases from V and 2 bases from J, the junction contained 4 bases not matched to a gene. The V gene's germline CDR1 is SGDLS and CDR2 YYNGEE. This CDR3 is CASSVGDRGPYEQYF. The CDR3 nucleotides are TGTGCCAGCAGCGTAGGAGACAGGGGTCCCTACGAGCAGTACTTC. The variable domain in full, completed from reference TRBV9 and TRBJ2-7, reads DSGVTQTPKHLITATGQRVTLRCSPRSGDLSVYWYQQSLDQGLQFLIQYYNGEERAKGNILERFSAQQFPDLHSELNLSSLELGDSALYFCASSVGDRGPYEQYFGPGTRLTVT.

This clonotype has only a few counts. The chain joins TRBV6-5 to TRBJ1-6; D is undetermined. The CDR3 contains 14 residues. The germline V and J ends were trimmed by 3 bases and 8 bases, with 11 bases remaining between them. Germline CDR1 and CDR2: MNHEY and SVGAGI. The CDR3 reads CASSYLVGDSPLHF. CDR3 in DNA: TGTGCCAGCAGTTATCTGGTTGGGGATTCACCCCTCCACTTT.

The chain uses TRBV2 and TRBJ2-6; D is ambiguous. The CDR3 is made up of 14 amino acids. The germline CDR1 and CDR2 sequences are SNHLY and FYNNEI. With 5 bases removed from V and 2 bases from J, the gap between germline ends came to 7 bases. This chain's CDR3 is CASSYVTGANVLTF. The CDR3 coding sequence is TGTGCCAGCAGTTATGTCACTGGGGCCAACGTCCTGACTTTC.